The 25 T cell receptor beta chains reported below all come from one sample, sequenced in a study of OX40 agonist ivuxolimab in advanced cancers. The method was immunoSEQ multiplex PCR; TCRdb's version includes in-frame clones alone and lacks a portion of them. The table lists approximately 38,000 clones, about 89% of them singletons. This material consisted of CD4+ or CD8+ T cells sorted from blood, taken in a trial of the OX40 agonist ivuxolimab. The source is an adult with an advanced solid tumor such as melanoma, head and neck, liver or kidney cancer.

This rearrangement joins TRBV19 to TRBJ1-2; 7 bases align to TRBD1. The V gene end was trimmed by 9 bases and the J gene end by 2 bases; junction bases not matched to a gene: 6. The CDR3 is made up of 13 amino acids. Germline CDR1 reads LNHDA; CDR2 reads SQIVND (reference sequence). CDR3 sequence (DNA): TGTGCCAGCAGTTTGACAGGGAACTATGGCTACACCTTC. Translating gives CASSLTGNYGYTF.

The rearrangement uses TRBV2 and TRBJ2-7, with D unresolved. CDR1 is SNHLY, CDR2 FYNNEI, per germline. The V gene lost 6 bases and the J gene lost 3 bases, with 6 bases spanning the gap. The CDR3 totals 11 residues. The CDR3 DNA follows: TGTGCCAGCAGCCCGAACTACGAGCAGTACTTC. Its translation is CASSPNYEQYF.

The V call is TRBV2, the J call TRBJ1-2, with a tentative D call TRBD1 (5 bases). The ends were cut back, 3 bases at V and 4 bases at J, with 24 bases in the middle. Germline CDR1 SNHLY, CDR2 FYNNEI. The length of the CDR3 is 18 residues. DNA of the CDR3: TGTGCCAGCAGTGACCCCAGTCGAGCCAGGACACGGGTCTATGGCTACACCTTC. This sequence encodes CASSDPSRARTRVYGYTF.

J is TRBJ2-4 and V is TRBV19; D uncertain. Germline V CDR1 and CDR2: LNHDA, SQIVND (reference sequence). CDR3 size: 14 residues. The V end was cut by 1 base, the J end by 0 bases, with 4 bases between. CDR3 in DNA: TGTGCCAGTAGTATAGGTGAAGCCAAAAACATTCAGTACTTC. Its protein is CASSIGEAKNIQYF.

The V and J genes are TRBV28 and TRBJ2-7; D unclear. V was shortened by 3 bases and J by 4 bases, with 10 bases between the two germline ends. Germline-derived CDR1 and CDR2 are MDHEN and SYDVKM. The CDR3 has 13 residues. The CDR3 spells CASSLLVPYEQYF. Here the CDR3 DNA reads TGTGCCAGCAGTTTGCTAGTGCCTTACGAGCAGTACTTC.

V is TRBV10-3 and J is TRBJ2-5; D perhaps matches TRBD2 (6 bases). The CDR3 is made up of 14 amino acids. The ends were cut back, 6 bases at V and 4 bases at J, with 15 bases in the middle. Germline assignment: CDR1 ENHRY and CDR2 SYGVKD. This CDR3 is CAISPNRERETQYF. In DNA form, the CDR3 reads TGTGCCATCAGCCCCAACCGGGAGAGAGAGACCCAGTACTTC.

The V call is TRBV11-2, the J call TRBJ2-5; D might be TRBD2 (6 bases). The CDR3 length is 13 residues. Germline CDR1 reads SGHAT; CDR2 reads FQNNGV. Trimming shortened V by 7 bases and J by 0 bases, and 9 bases separated the two germline ends. DNA of the CDR3: TGTGCCAGCACCCGGACTAACCAAGAGACCCAGTACTTC. Translation: CASTRTNQETQYF. The whole variable domain, filled in from reference TRBV11-2 and TRBJ2-5, reads EAGVAQSPRYKIIEKRQSVAFWCNPISGHATLYWYQQILGQGPKLLIQFQNNGVVDDSQLPKDRFSAERLKGVDSTLKIQPAKLEDSAVYLCASTRTNQETQYFGPGTRLLVL.

The chain combines TRBV6-1 with TRBJ2-1; no reliable D call. Deletions cut 7 bases from V and 9 bases from J, with 22 bases between. This CDR3 is built from 15 residues. CDR1 and CDR2 from the germline V gene are MNHNS and SASEGT. The CDR3 DNA reads as TGTGCCAGCACCGTCGGGTTCCAAAGTGATGGTGAGCAGTTCTTC. Residues: CASTVGFQSDGEQFF.

The chain links TRBV5-4 to TRBJ1-6, with a possible D match to TRBD1 (5 bases). Germline CDR1 is SGHNT and CDR2 is YYREEE (reference sequence). The V end was cut by 4 bases, the J end by 5 bases, with 10 bases between. This CDR3 contains 14 residues. The CDR3 region is CASSPGTDNSPLHF. The DNA for the CDR3 is TGTGCCAGCAGCCCCGGGACGGATAATTCACCCCTCCACTTT.

The chain links TRBV5-1 to TRBJ2-3; 7 positions agree with TRBD2. Germline V CDR1 and CDR2: SGHRS, YFSETQ. The CDR3 is 14 residues long. Losses at the gene ends were 0 bases for V and 9 bases for J; bases not matched to a gene: 7. CDR3 sequence reads: CASSLGLAAPTQYF. CDR3 DNA sequence: TGCGCCAGCAGCTTGGGACTAGCCGCCCCAACGCAGTATTTT.

This sequence joins TRBV10-2 and TRBJ2-1; D unresolved. The CDR3 has 10 amino acids. The germline V and J ends were trimmed by 7 bases and 5 bases, with 3 bases remaining between them. In germline, CDR1 is WSHSY, CDR2 SAAADI. The CDR3 nucleotides read TGCGCCAGCAACGACAATGAGCAGTTCTTC. This encodes CASNDNEQFF.

The chain is built from TRBV9 and TRBJ2-2; 11 nucleotides align to TRBD1. Losses at the gene ends were 3 bases for V and 5 bases for J; bases not matched to a gene: 3. The germline gives CDR1 SGDLS, CDR2 YYNGEE. The CDR3 is 15 amino acids. The CDR3 reads CASSEGQGGTGELFF. CDR3 in DNA: TGTGCCAGCAGCGAGGGACAGGGGGGGACCGGGGAGCTGTTTTTT.

This chain joins TRBV7-3 and TRBJ2-1; 8 bases map to TRBD2. J lost 8 bases, V lost 2 bases, and 11 bases had no gene match. This CDR3 is 16 amino acids long. Germline assignment: CDR1 SGHTA and CDR2 FQGTGA. In nucleotides, the CDR3 is TGTGCCAGCAGCTTATATCTGAGCGGGAGCCGGGATGAGCAGTTCTTC. This encodes CASSLYLSGSRDEQFF.

J is TRBJ2-7 and V is TRBV2; 10 bases line up with TRBD2. V lost 5 bases, J lost 7 bases, and 5 bases stayed unmatched. CDR1 and CDR2 (germline): SNHLY, FYNNEI. The CDR3 has 13 amino acids. The CDR3 region is CASSSQGLAEQYF. CDR3 coding DNA: TGTGCCAGCAGTTCACAGGGACTAGCGGAGCAGTACTTC.

CDR3 sequence reads: CASSLGGTQYF. Written as DNA, the CDR3 is TGTGCCAGCAGCCTAGGGGGGACCCAGTACTTC. The V and J genes are TRBV7-2 and TRBJ2-5; maybe TRBD1 (6 bases). The V end was cut by 5 bases, the J end by 7 bases, with 8 bases between. The CDR3 loop spans 11 amino acids. The germline CDR1 and CDR2 sequences are SGHTA and FQGNSA.

The chain combines TRBV2 with TRBJ2-2; 7 bases agree with TRBD2. CDR3 length equals 11 residues. Trimming removed 11 bases from V and 6 bases from J; junction bases left unmatched: 3. Germline V lookup: CDR1 SNHLY, CDR2 FYNNEI. Here the CDR3 reads CAQGGSGELFF. In DNA form, the CDR3 reads TGTGCCCAGGGAGGGTCCGGGGAGCTGTTTTTT.

This clone has a handful of counts. The CDR3 loop reads CSVRLGRGETQYF. CDR3 bases: TGCAGCGTTAGACTAGGCCGGGGAGAGACCCAGTACTTC. The chain joins TRBV29-1 to TRBJ2-5; D is perhaps TRBD2 (6 bases). The CDR3 loop spans 13 amino acids. The V gene's germline CDR1 is SQVTM and CDR2 ANQGSEA. Deletions cut 5 bases from V and 4 bases from J, with 14 bases between.

The chain recombines TRBV7-9 with TRBJ1-1; D not resolved. Germline loops: CDR1 SEHNR, CDR2 FQNEAQ (reference sequence). This CDR3 region has 12 residues. V lost 6 bases, J lost 1 base, and 6 bases lay in between. The CDR3 reads CASRGRNTEAFF. In DNA form, the CDR3 reads TGTGCCAGCAGAGGGCGGAACACTGAAGCTTTCTTT.

As DNA, the CDR3 is TGTGCCAGCAGTGAGGGACAGCCCAACTATGGCTACACCTTC. Its translation is CASSEGQPNYGYTF. The V gene is TRBV6-1, the J gene TRBJ1-2; 7 positions match TRBD1. Germline lookup yields CDR1 MNHNS and CDR2 SASEGT. CDR3 length equals 14 residues. V lost 3 bases and J lost 2; bases outside the gene matches: 3.

This rearrangement joins TRBV6-4 to TRBJ2-1, with D perhaps TRBD2 (5 bases). The V and J ends lost 1 base and 5 bases respectively, with 12 bases between them. CDR3 size: 15 residues. Germline values: CDR1 MRHNA, CDR2 SNTAGT. The CDR3 DNA reads TGTGCCAGCAGTGACTGGGGAACGGGGAACAATGAGCAGTTCTTC. This translates into CASSDWGTGNNEQFF.

V and J are TRBV10-1 and TRBJ2-2, with D possibly matching TRBD1 (5 bases). V shed 10 bases and J shed 4 bases, with 16 bases lying between them. This CDR3 is built from 14 residues. CDR1 and CDR2 from the germline V gene are WNHNN and SYGVQD (reference sequence). CDR3 in DNA: TGCGCCACCCAGACAGACGGTGGCACCGGGGAGCTGTTTTTT. Its translation is CATQTDGGTGELFF.

The chain employs TRBV6-5 and TRBJ2-7, with unresolved D. Germline V gene lookup returns CDR1 MNHEY and CDR2 SVGAGI. The ends were cut back, 2 bases at V and 4 bases at J, with 15 bases in the middle. The CDR3 length is 15 residues. The CDR3, as DNA: TGTGCCAGCAGTTACGCAAGCAACTCAGAGTACGAGCAGTACTTC. This encodes CASSYASNSEYEQYF.

The sample holds a few counts of this clone. The chain combines TRBV30 with TRBJ2-7; D is possibly TRBD1 (5 bases). Trimming stripped 5 bases from V and 5 bases from J, with 13 bases between. This CDR3 contains 12 residues. Germline lookup yields CDR1 GTSNPN and CDR2 SVGIG (reference sequence). Written as DNA, the CDR3 is TGTGCCTGGCACTTTTCAGGGAACGAGCAGTACTTC. Encoded protein: CAWHFSGNEQYF.

This sequence joins TRBV5-5 and TRBJ1-3; the match to TRBD1 covers 7 bases. Losses at the gene ends were 0 bases for V and 0 bases for J; bases not matched to a gene: 6. Germline CDR1 reads SGHKS; CDR2 reads YYEKEE (reference sequence). This CDR3 has 17 amino acids. The CDR3 region is CASSLGQGILSGNTIYF. CDR3 nucleotide sequence: TGTGCCAGCAGCTTGGGACAGGGTATACTCTCTGGAAACACCATATATTTT.

This clone occurred once. This chain uses TRBV10-1 with TRBJ2-1; TRBD2 aligns across 7 bases. The trim removed 6 bases at V and 8 bases at J, leaving 10 bases unmatched. Germline V gene lookup returns CDR1 WNHNN and CDR2 SYGVQD (reference sequence). CDR3 length: 14 residues. Written as DNA, the CDR3 is TGCGCCAGCAGGGGGGAGGGGAGGAAAGATGAGCAGTTCTTC. This gives the protein CASRGEGRKDEQFF.